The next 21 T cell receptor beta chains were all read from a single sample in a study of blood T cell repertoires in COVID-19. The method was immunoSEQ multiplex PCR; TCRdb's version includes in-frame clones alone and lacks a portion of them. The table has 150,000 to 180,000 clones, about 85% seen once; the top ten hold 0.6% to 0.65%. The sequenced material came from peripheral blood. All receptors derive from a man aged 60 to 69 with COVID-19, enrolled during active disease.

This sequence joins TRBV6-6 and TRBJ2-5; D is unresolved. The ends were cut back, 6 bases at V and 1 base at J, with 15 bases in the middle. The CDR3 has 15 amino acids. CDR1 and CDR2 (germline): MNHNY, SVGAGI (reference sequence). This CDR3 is CASSPRRRFQETQYF. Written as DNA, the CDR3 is TGTGCCAGCAGCCCTCGGAGAAGATTCCAAGAGACCCAGTACTTC.

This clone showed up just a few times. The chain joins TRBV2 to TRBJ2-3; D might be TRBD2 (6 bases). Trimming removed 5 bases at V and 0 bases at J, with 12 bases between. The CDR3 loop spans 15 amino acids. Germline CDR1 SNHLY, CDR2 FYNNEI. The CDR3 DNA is TGTGCCAGCAGTAAGCGGGCCTCTAGCACAGATACGCAGTATTTT. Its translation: CASSKRASSTDTQYF.

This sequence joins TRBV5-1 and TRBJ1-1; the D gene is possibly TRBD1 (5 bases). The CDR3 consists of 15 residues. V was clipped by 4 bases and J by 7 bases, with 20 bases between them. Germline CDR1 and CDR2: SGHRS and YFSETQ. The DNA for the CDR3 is TGCGCCAGCAGCCATGGGTCGGGGGATGATCTTGAAGCTTTCTTT. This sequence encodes CASSHGSGDDLEAFF.

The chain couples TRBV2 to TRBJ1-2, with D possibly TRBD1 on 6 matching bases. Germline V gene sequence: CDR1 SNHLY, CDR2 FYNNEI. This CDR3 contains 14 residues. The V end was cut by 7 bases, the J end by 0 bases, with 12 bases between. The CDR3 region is CASTGQPTNYGYTF. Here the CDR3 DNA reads TGTGCCAGCACCGGACAGCCTACTAACTATGGCTACACCTTC.

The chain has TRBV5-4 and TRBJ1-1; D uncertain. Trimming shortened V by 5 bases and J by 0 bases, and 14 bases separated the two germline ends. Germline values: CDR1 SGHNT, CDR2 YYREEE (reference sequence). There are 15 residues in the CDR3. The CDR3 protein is CASRGGDGLNTEAFF. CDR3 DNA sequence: TGTGCCAGCAGGGGAGGAGACGGATTGAACACTGAAGCTTTCTTT.

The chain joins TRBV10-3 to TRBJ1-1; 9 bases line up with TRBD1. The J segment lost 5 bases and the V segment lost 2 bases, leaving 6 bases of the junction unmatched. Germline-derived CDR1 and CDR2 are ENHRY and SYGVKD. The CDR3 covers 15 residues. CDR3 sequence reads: CAISEPDRGGTEAFF. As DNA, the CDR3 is TGTGCCATCAGTGAGCCCGACAGGGGGGGGACTGAAGCTTTCTTT.

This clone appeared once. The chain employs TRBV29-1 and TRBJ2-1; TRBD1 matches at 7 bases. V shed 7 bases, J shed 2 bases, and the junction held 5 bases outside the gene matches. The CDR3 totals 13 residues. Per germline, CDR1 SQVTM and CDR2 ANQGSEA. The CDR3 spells CSAGQVTYNEQFF. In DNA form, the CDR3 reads TGCAGCGCCGGACAGGTCACCTACAATGAGCAGTTCTTC.

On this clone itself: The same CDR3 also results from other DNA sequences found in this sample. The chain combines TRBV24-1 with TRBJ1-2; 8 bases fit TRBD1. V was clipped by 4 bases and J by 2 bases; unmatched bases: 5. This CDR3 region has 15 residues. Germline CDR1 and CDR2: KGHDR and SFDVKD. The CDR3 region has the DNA TGTGCCACCAGTGACCGGGACAGGAGCAACTATGGCTACACCTTC. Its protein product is CATSDRDRSNYGYTF.

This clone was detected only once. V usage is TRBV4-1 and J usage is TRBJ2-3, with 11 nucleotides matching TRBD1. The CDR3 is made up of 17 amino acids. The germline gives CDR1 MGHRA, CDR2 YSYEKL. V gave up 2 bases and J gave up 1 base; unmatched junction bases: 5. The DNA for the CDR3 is TGCGCCAGCAGCCAAACGCCGGGACAGGGGGGCACAGATACGCAGTATTTT. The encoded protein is CASSQTPGQGGTDTQYF.

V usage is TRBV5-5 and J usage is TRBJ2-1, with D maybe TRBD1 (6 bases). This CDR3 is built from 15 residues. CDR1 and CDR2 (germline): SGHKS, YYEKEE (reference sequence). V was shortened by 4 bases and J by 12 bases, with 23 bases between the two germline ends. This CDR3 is CASSEEWTALDGQFF. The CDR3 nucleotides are TGTGCCAGCAGCGAGGAGTGGACAGCCTTAGATGGGCAGTTCTTC.

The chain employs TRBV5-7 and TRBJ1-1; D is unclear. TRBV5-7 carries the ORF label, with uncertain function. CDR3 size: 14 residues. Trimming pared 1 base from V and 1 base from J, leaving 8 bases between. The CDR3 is CASSLIAGNTEAFF. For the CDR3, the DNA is TGTGCCAGCAGCTTGATTGCGGGGAACACTGAAGCTTTCTTT.

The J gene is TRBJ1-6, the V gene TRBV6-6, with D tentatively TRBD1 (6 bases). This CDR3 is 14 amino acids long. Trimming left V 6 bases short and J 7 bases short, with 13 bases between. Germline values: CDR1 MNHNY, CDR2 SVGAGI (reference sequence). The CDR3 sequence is CASSHGQGNSPLHF. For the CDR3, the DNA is TGTGCCAGCAGCCATGGCCAGGGGAATTCACCCCTCCACTTT.

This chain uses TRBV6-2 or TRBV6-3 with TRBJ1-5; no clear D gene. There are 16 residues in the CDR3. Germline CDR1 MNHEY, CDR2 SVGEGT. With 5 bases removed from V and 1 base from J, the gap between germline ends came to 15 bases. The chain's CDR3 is CASSDPAAASNQPQHF. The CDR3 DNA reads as TGTGCCAGCAGTGACCCCGCGGCAGCCAGCAATCAGCCCCAGCATTTT.

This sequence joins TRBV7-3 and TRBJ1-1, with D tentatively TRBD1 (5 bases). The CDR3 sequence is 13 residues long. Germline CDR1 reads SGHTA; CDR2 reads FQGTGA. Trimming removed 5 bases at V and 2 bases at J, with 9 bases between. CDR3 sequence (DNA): TGTGCCAGCAGCCAGACAGACAACACTGAAGCTTTCTTT. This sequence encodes CASSQTDNTEAFF.

CDR3 in amino acids: CASSYPGQGNYGYTF. CDR3 DNA sequence: TGTGCCAGCAGTTACCCGGGACAGGGGAACTATGGCTACACCTTC. V and J are TRBV6-2 or TRBV6-3 and TRBJ1-2; 10 bases are a match to TRBD1. The J segment lost 2 bases and the V segment lost 2 bases, leaving 2 bases of the junction unmatched. The CDR3 length is 15 residues. Germline CDR1 reads MNHEY; CDR2 reads SVGEGT.

CDR3 nucleotides: TGTGCCAGCAGCTTAGAGTCTACCTTGAACACTGAAGCTTTCTTT. It encodes CASSLESTLNTEAFF. The V and J genes are TRBV7-2 and TRBJ1-1; no definite D call. There are 15 residues in the CDR3. Germline V CDR1 and CDR2: SGHTA, FQGNSA. Deletions cut 1 base from V and 0 bases from J, with 9 bases between.

The CDR3 loop reads CASSPPDRGTYEQYF. CDR3 nucleotide sequence: TGTGCCAGCTCACCACCTGACAGGGGGACGTACGAGCAGTACTTC. V and J are TRBV18 and TRBJ2-7, with 9 bases that match TRBD1. This CDR3 spans 15 amino acids. Looked up from germline, CDR1 is KGHSH and CDR2 is LQKENI. V dropped 0 bases and J dropped 4; count of bases not matched to a gene: 4.

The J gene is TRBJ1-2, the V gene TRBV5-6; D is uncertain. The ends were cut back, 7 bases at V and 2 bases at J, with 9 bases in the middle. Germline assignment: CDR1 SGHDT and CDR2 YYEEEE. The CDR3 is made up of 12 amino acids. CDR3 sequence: CASFLGNYGYTF. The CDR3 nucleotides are TGTGCCAGCTTTTTGGGCAACTATGGCTACACCTTC.

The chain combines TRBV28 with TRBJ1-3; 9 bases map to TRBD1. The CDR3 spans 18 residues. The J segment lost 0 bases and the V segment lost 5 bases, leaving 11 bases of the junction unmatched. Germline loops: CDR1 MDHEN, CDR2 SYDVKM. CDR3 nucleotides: TGTGCCAGCAGTCCGCCCGGGACAGGGTTTTTCTCTGGAAACACCATATATTTT. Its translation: CASSPPGTGFFSGNTIYF.

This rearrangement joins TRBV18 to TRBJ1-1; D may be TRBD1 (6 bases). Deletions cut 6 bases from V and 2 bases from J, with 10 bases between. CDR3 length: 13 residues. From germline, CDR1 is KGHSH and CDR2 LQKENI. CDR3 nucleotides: TGTGCCAGCTCGTCCGGGACAAACACTGAAGCTTTCTTT. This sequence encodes CASSSGTNTEAFF.

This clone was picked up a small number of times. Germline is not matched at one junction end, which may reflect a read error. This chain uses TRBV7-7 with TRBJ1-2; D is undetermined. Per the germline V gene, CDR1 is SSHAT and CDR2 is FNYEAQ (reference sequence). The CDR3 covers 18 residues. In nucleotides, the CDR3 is TGTGCTAGCAGCTTAATTCCGCTGACAAAAAGGTTCCACTATGGCTACACCTTC. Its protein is CASSLIPLTKRFHYGYTF. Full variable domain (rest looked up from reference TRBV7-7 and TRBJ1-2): GAGVSQSPRYKVTKRGQDVTLRCDPISSHATLYWYQQALGQGPEFLTYFNYEAQPDKSGLPSDRFSAERPEGSISTLTIQRTEQRDSAMYRCASSLIPLTKRFHYGYTFGSGTRLTVV.